These 19 T cell receptor beta chains were all obtained from the same sample, sequenced in a study of T cells in women clearing cervical HPV infection. Measured with immunoSEQ multiplex PCR; TCRdb has only the in-frame clones, and not every one. This table holds some 25,000 clones. The sequencing sample was made of blood buffy coat. These receptor sequences come from a woman aged 18-70 years with a cervical HPV16 infection that either progressed to CIN3+ or cleared (not recorded which).

Turning to this clone: The junction departs from the called germline gene at one end, perhaps through a read error. The DNA ends 3 residues before the CDR3 does, and the rest of the CDR3 is filled in from the germline J gene. The same CDR3 is also encoded by other DNA sequences in this sample. This chain uses TRBV30 with TRBJ1-3, with TRBD1 matching over 7 bases. The CDR3 runs 16 residues. Germline CDR1 and CDR2: GTSNPN and SVGIG (reference sequence). CDR3 DNA (partial): TGTGCCTGGAGTTATCGTGCAGGGGGAACGGGAAACACT. Residues: CAWSYRAGGTGNT. The full CDR3 reads CAWSYRAGGTGNTIYF.

In the case of this clone: The read comes to an end 3 residues before the CDR3 does, leaving the germline J gene to fill in the end. The chain uses TRBV5-6 and TRBJ2-7; 8 positions agree with TRBD1. The V gene end was trimmed by 4 bases and the J gene end by 6 bases; junction bases not matched to a gene: 9. CDR3 length: 14 residues. Germline CDR1 SGHDT, CDR2 YYEEEE. The CDR3 protein is CASSATGVGFEQYF. CDR3 bases read: TGTGCCAGCAGCGCGACAGGGGTCGGTTTCGAG.

In regard to this clone: The read ends 3 residues shy of where the CDR3 ends; the end is completed using the germline J gene. The chain is built from TRBV7-8 and TRBJ2-5; TRBD1 matches 9 bases. This CDR3 spans 16 amino acids. Germline V gene sequence: CDR1 SGHVS, CDR2 FQNEAQ. The CDR3 here is CASSFDRGTSTDTQYF. Partial CDR3 DNA: TGTGCCAGCAGCTTCGACAGGGGGACGAGCACAGATACC.

With respect to this clone: The CDR3 end lies 3 residues beyond the end of the read and is filled in from the germline J gene. This chain connects TRBV13 to TRBJ1-4; D unresolved. V was clipped by 5 bases and J by 8 bases, with 18 bases between them. The CDR3 totals 15 residues. Germline values: CDR1 PRHDT, CDR2 FYEKMQ (reference sequence). The sequenced CDR3 bases are TGTGCCAGCAGCCCACGGACGTGGGCGGGGGAAAAA. Its translation: CASSPRTWAGEK. Given in full, the CDR3 is CASSPRTWAGEKLFF.

As for this clone: The CDR3 goes on 3 residues after the read ends, and that part is filled in from the germline J gene. This chain joins TRBV20-1 and TRBJ2-2; 15 nucleotides line up with TRBD2. The CDR3 sequence is 17 residues long. V lost 3 bases to trimming and J lost 1 base; unmatched junction nucleotides: 3. CDR1 and CDR2 (germline): DFQATT, SNEGSKA (reference sequence). The CDR3: CSARGLAGGWNTGELFF. CDR3 DNA, as far as it was read: TGCAGTGCTAGGGGACTAGCGGGAGGCTGGAACACCGGGGAG.

As to this clone: The DNA ends 3 residues before the CDR3 does, and the rest of the CDR3 is filled in from the germline J gene. The chain employs TRBV29-1 and TRBJ2-7; D is undetermined. Germline assignment: CDR1 SQVTM and CDR2 ANQGSEA. Trimming left V 4 bases short and J 3 bases short, with 7 bases between. The CDR3 runs 11 residues. CDR3 residues: CSVVSGYEQYF. The sequenced part of the CDR3 DNA is TGCAGCGTTGTATCAGGCTACGAG.

Of note for this clone: One end of the junction is discordant with germline, which a read error may explain. The read stops 3 residues short of the end of the CDR3; the missing end is completed from the germline J gene. This chain uses TRBV7-9 with TRBJ1-2; D is undetermined. The CDR3 consists of 15 residues. CDR1 is SEHNR, CDR2 FQNEAQ, per germline (reference sequence). The CDR3 sequence: CASSAERERYNGYTF. CDR3 DNA, as far as it was read: TGTGCCAGCAGCGCTGAGCGGGAGCGGTACAATGGG.

Comments on this clone: The read falls 3 residues short of the CDR3 end, and the missing part is taken from the germline J gene. The chain uses TRBV29-1 and TRBJ1-2; TRBD1 aligns across 9 bases. There are 12 residues in the CDR3. The J segment lost 6 bases and the V segment lost 4 bases, leaving 3 bases of the junction unmatched. Germline V gene sequence: CDR1 SQVTM, CDR2 ANQGSEA. CDR3 sequence reads: CSVATGGDGYTF. The CDR3 bases that were read are TGCAGCGTTGCCACAGGGGGCGATGGC.

The part of the CDR3 DNA that was read is TGTGCCAGCAGCTTGCGAACAGGGGGCCGACATGAC. Protein: CASSLRTGGRHD. The entire CDR3 protein is CASSLRTGGRHDYTF. The rearrangement joins TRBV7-9 to TRBJ1-2; 9 bases are a match to TRBD1. The CDR3 end falls 3 residues outside the read, so it is completed with the germline J gene. The CDR3 runs 15 residues. The V gene's germline CDR1 is SEHNR and CDR2 FQNEAQ (reference sequence).

CDR3 sequence: CASSFRREGPHEQYF. Incomplete CDR3 DNA: TGTGCCAGCAGCTTTAGGCGGGAGGGCCCCCACGAG. This chain connects TRBV5-4 to TRBJ2-7, with TRBD2 identical over 9 bases. Read data end 3 residues before the CDR3 end; the end is taken from the germline J gene. CDR3 size: 15 residues. Germline CDR1 reads SGHNT; CDR2 reads YYREEE (reference sequence). V lost 2 bases, J lost 5 bases, and 8 bases stayed unmatched.

As regards this clone: The read ends 3 residues early relative to the CDR3; the germline J gene fills the gap. The chain carries TRBV2 and TRBJ2-3, with D maybe TRBD2 (6 bases). The CDR3 length is 13 residues. CDR1 and CDR2 (germline): SNHLY, FYNNEI. V was clipped by 5 bases and J by 1 base, with 7 bases between them. The CDR3 spells CASSSSGTDTQYF. CDR3 bases read: TGTGCCAGCAGTTCTAGCGGCACAGATACG.

As for this clone: The observed sequence ends 3 residues before the CDR3 terminus, with the missing tail filled in from the germline J gene. The V gene is TRBV30, the J gene TRBJ2-4, with D maybe TRBD2 (5 bases). The CDR3 has 13 residues. The germline CDR1 and CDR2 sequences are GTSNPN and SVGIG (reference sequence). CDR3 DNA (partial): TGTGCCTGGAGTGTACTAGGGTTCTATGGT. It codes for CAWSVLGFYG. The full CDR3 protein is CAWSVLGFYGQYF.

As for this clone: Coverage ceases 3 residues before the CDR3 finishes, and the germline J gene fills in the end. The rearrangement links TRBV11-2 to TRBJ2-3; D is unclear. CDR3 length equals 13 residues. From germline, CDR1 is SGHAT and CDR2 FQNNGV. Trimming stripped 4 bases from V and 6 bases from J, with 11 bases between. Partial CDR3 DNA: TGTGCCAGCAGCTCGCGCCCGGTCGATACG. Its translation: CASSSRPVDT. The entire CDR3 protein is CASSSRPVDTQYF.

With respect to this clone: The junction shows a germline mismatch at one end, possibly a read error. Read data end 3 residues before the CDR3 end; the end is taken from the germline J gene. The sample has other DNA sequences that encode this CDR3 too. The chain is built from TRBV5-1 and TRBJ1-3; D is perhaps TRBD1 (5 bases). CDR3 length: 15 amino acids. From germline, CDR1 is SGHRS and CDR2 YFSETQ. The CDR3 bases that were read are TGCGCCAGCAGCTCGACAGATACCTCTGGAAACACT. Amino acid sequence: CASSSTDTSGNT. The CDR3 as a whole reads CASSSTDTSGNTIYF.

As to this clone: The read ends 3 residues shy of where the CDR3 ends; the end is completed using the germline J gene. The genes are TRBV5-6 and TRBJ2-1; TRBD2 might be the D (5 bases). Germline V CDR1 and CDR2: SGHDT, YYEEEE. Between the trimmed V and J ends, which lost 0 bases and 2 bases, there was a span of 6 bases. This CDR3 has 14 residues. The CDR3 sequence: CASSLGRAYNEQFF. The CDR3 DNA, read in part, is TGTGCCAGCAGCTTGGGGCGGGCCTACAATGAG.

Concerning this clone: Germline is not matched at one junction end, which may reflect a read error. The read ends 3 residues early relative to the CDR3; the germline J gene fills the gap. At the DNA level, this CDR3 is encoded by other sequences in the same sample as well. V is TRBV20-1 and J is TRBJ1-3; D may be TRBD1 (6 bases). CDR1 is DFQATT and CDR2 is SNEGSKA in the germline V gene (reference sequence). This CDR3 contains 11 residues. CDR3 DNA, as far as it was read: TGCAGTGCCAGGCTTAGGGACACG. It translates to CSARLRDT. In full, the CDR3 reads CSARLRDTIYF.

About this clone: The read terminates 3 residues ahead of where the CDR3 ends, so the germline J gene completes it. This chain connects TRBV7-3 to TRBJ2-7; 7 bases align to TRBD1. The ends lost 3 bases at V and 4 bases at J; junction bases unmatched: 12. The length of the CDR3 is 16 residues. Germline CDR1 SGHTA, CDR2 FQGTGA. The covered CDR3 bases are TGTGCCAGCAGCTTGAAACTGACAGGGCTTTCGTACGAG. The encoded protein is CASSLKLTGLSYE. In full, the CDR3 is CASSLKLTGLSYEQYF.

The CDR3 sequence is CASSPPTGGRQPQHF. The DNA read from the CDR3 is TGTGCCAGCAGTCCGCCGACAGGGGGCCGGCAGCCC. The chain joins TRBV6-2 or TRBV6-3 to TRBJ1-5; 10 positions agree with TRBD1. The CDR3 goes on 3 residues after the read ends, and that part is filled in from the germline J gene. V gave up 5 bases and J gave up 7 bases; unmatched junction bases: 8. Germline V CDR1 and CDR2: MNHEY, SVGEGT. This CDR3 spans 15 amino acids.

Details on this clone: The read terminates 3 residues ahead of where the CDR3 ends, so the germline J gene completes it. The chain is built from TRBV7-6 and TRBJ2-1; D call uncertain. The CDR3 is made up of 15 amino acids. The germline V and J ends were trimmed by 0 bases and 8 bases, with 14 bases remaining between them. Germline V CDR1 and CDR2: SGHVS, FNYEAQ. CDR3 bases read: TGTGCCAGCAGCTTAGCCGCACATCTTGTCGATGAG. Its protein is CASSLAAHLVDE. The whole CDR3 reads CASSLAAHLVDEQFF.